This T cell receptor (beta chain) is drawn from a study of T cells expressing NK-cell markers. Each CDR3 protein gets one entry in TCRdb, which reprocessed the 5' RACE reads and gives no DNA. This sample's clone table lists some 600,000 distinct CDR3 sequences. Germline assignment: CDR1 SNHLY and CDR2 FYNNEI. CDR3 size: 13 residues. The sequenced sample was blood T cells: a sorted CD56 or NKG2C T cell subset, CD4+ or CD8+ T cells, or bulk PBMC T cells (not recorded which). The rearrangement uses TRBV2 and TRBJ1-6; TCRdb's D call of TRBD1 is untestable without DNA. The receptor's source is a man younger than 35 in good health. CDR3 protein: CASEGQGGSPLHF.